The sequence of this T cell receptor (beta chain) was determined in a study of control samples from healthy donors and cancer patients. The data were produced by immunoSEQ multiplex PCR, yet TCRdb's version contains in-frame clones alone and is incomplete. The sample lists about 140,000 clones; 70% to 90% were seen once. The CDR3 is 14 residues long. V lost 1 base, J lost 7 bases, and 11 bases lay in between. Germline V CDR1 and CDR2: LGHNA, YNFKEQ. The origin of this receptor is a young man in good health. Sequenced input: blood. This chain joins TRBV4-2 and TRBJ1-5; D not certain. Written as DNA, the CDR3 is TGTGCCAGCAGCCAAGTTACTCGGGAACAGCCCCAGCATTTT. Amino acids: CASSQVTREQPQHF.